This is a list of T cell receptor beta chains from one sample in a study of T cell responses to AZD1222 COVID-19 vaccine. Repertoires were generated with immunoSEQ multiplex PCR, while TCRdb's copy carries only in-frame clones and drops some. Of 150,000 or so clones listed, roughly 90% are singletons. The source material was peripheral blood, sampled on day 0 of AZD1222 vaccination. Every receptor here comes from an adult in good health. Each CDR3 is given with its conserved first and last residue. D genes are given only for firm matches. For some rows the clone size is stated as once, few or many, or as a class when expanded; others skip it.

-,TRBJ1-1,few,TRBV27,TGTGCCAGCAGTCCTAGCCCTGGGCTGAACACTGAAGCTTTCTTT,CASSPSPGLNTEAFF
-,TRBJ2-3,-,TRBV27,TGTGCCAGCAGTCCCGAGCCCCTCACGGGCACAGATACGCAGTATTTT,CASSPEPLTGTDTQYF
TRBD1,TRBJ1-4,-,TRBV6-2/TRBV6-3,TGTGCCAGCAGTTCCCCGGGACAGTATGAAAAACTGTTTTTT,CASSSPGQYEKLFF
-,TRBJ1-1,-,TRBV7-2,TGTGCCAGTGGATGGAACACTGAAGCTTTCTTT,CASGWNTEAFF
-,TRBJ1-5,few,TRBV2,TGTGCCAGCAGTAACCCAGCAGAAGGGTTTTCCAGGAGCAATCAGCCCCAGCATTTT,CASSNPAEGFSRSNQPQHF
-,TRBJ1-1,-,TRBV28,TGTGCCAGCAGGTATCTTACAGGGATCACTGAAGCTTTCTTT,CASRYLTGITEAFF
-,TRBJ1-4,-,TRBV25-1,TGTGCCAGCAGTCCTTGGACGGCAACTAATGAAAAACTGTTTTTT,CASSPWTATNEKLFF
-,TRBJ1-1,-,TRBV4-3,TGCGCCAGCAGCCAAGAGGGGGAGACTGAAGCTTTCTTT,CASSQEGETEAFF
TRBD2,TRBJ2-7,-,TRBV7-3,TGTGCCAGCAGCTTACTAGCGGGGGGGCTCTCCTACGAGCAGTACTTC,CASSLLAGGLSYEQYF
-,TRBJ2-7,once,TRBV27,TGTGCCAGCACCAGCGGCTACGAGCAGTACTTC,CASTSGYEQYF
TRBD1,TRBJ2-7,-,TRBV4-3,TGCGCCAGCAGCCAAGGTTTACAGGGGGCTAGGGAGCAGTACTTC,CASSQGLQGAREQYF
-,TRBJ2-3,-,TRBV19,TGTGCCAGTAGTATACTATCAGATACGCAGTATTTT,CASSILSDTQYF
-,TRBJ1-1,-,TRBV5-1,TGCGCCAGCAGCTTCGGTGGAGGGGCTGAAGCTTTCTTT,CASSFGGGAEAFF
TRBD2,TRBJ2-2,-,TRBV6-1,TGTGCCAGCAGTGAAACCGGGGGGTCGGCCGGGGAGCTGTTTTTT,CASSETGGSAGELFF
TRBD1,TRBJ1-5,-,TRBV10-1,TGCGCCAGCAGCACCACAGGGGACCCTCAGCCCCAGCATTTT,CASSTTGDPQPQHF
-,TRBJ2-7,-,TRBV27,TGTGCCAGCAGATTACAGGGCCCGCTTTTGGGTGAGCAGTACTTC,CASRLQGPLLGEQYF
TRBD2,TRBJ2-7,-,TRBV4-1,TGCGCCAGCAGCCACTCCTCACTAGCGGGGGGAAACGAGCAGTACTTC,CASSHSSLAGGNEQYF
-,TRBJ2-1,-,TRBV29-1,TGCAGCGTTTGGGGGGACTGGATTGATGAGCAGTTCTTC,CSVWGDWIDEQFF
-,TRBJ1-1,-,TRBV9,TGTGCCAGCAGCGTTGAAGGGGTTGGGATGAACACTGAAGCTTTCTTT,CASSVEGVGMNTEAFF
TRBD1,TRBJ1-4,-,TRBV4-3,TGCGCCAGCAGCCAAACGGGACAGGGTAGTGAAAAACTGTTTTTT,CASSQTGQGSEKLFF
-,TRBJ2-7,-,TRBV21-1,TGTGCCAGCCGCAGAAGGGGGGACTACGAGCAGTACTTC,CASRRRGDYEQYF
-,TRBJ2-7,few,TRBV11-2,TGTGCCAGCAGCTCGGGACTGTGGGGGAGCGAGCAGTACTTC,CASSSGLWGSEQYF